This T cell receptor (beta chain) was retrieved from a study of blood T cell repertoires in COVID-19. The CDR3 consists of 16 residues. With V trimmed by 3 bases and J by 8 bases, 12 bases remained unmatched. Germline CDR1 and CDR2: SQVTM and ANQGSEA. Libraries were prepared by immunoSEQ multiplex PCR; TCRdb keeps only in-frame clonotypes and omits some of them. The table has approximately 89,000 clones, about 85% seen once; the top ten hold 4% to 5.5%. This sequence originates from a man between 65 and 79 years old with acute or convalescent COVID-19. Sample: peripheral blood. The J gene is TRBJ2-3, the V gene TRBV29-1; 12 bases are shared with TRBD2. The CDR3 spells CSVDIGLAGSKVTQYF. Here the CDR3 DNA reads TGCAGCGTTGATATAGGACTAGCGGGGTCTAAAGTTACGCAGTATTTT.